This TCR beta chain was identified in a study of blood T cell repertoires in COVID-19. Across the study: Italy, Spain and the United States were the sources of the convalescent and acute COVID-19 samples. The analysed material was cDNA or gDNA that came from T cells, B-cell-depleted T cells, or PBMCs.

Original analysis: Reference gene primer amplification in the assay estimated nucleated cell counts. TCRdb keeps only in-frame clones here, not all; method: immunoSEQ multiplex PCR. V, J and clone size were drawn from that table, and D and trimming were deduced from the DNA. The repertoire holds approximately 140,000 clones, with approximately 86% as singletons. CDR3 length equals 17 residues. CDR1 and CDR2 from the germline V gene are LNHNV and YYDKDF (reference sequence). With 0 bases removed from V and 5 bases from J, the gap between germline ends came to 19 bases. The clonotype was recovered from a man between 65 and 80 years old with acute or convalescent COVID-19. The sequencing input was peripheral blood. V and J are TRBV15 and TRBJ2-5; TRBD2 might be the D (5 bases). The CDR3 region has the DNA TGTGCCACCAGCAGAGATAGTGGCCGCGGCGGCGGGGAGACCCAGTACTTC. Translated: CATSRDSGRGGGETQYF.